Listed here are 23 T cell receptor beta chains from one sample, sequenced in a study of CXCR3-negative and CXCR3-positive naive CD8 T cells. Points from the study as a whole: CXCR3-expressing naive cells carried TRB CDR3s more hydrophobic than those of CXCR3-negative naive cells.

All TRB cDNA libraries came from 5' RACE performed with UMI labels. TCRdb re-called the 5' RACE reads and catalogs CDR3 proteins one per entry, DNA excluded. The sample totals approximately 120,000 distinct CDR3 sequences. For these receptors, no antigen is known. The sequencing input was naive CXCR3+ CD8+ T cells from blood. Subset denoted: CD45RO-CCR7+CD27+CD95- naive CD8+ T cells expressing CXCR3 (TNR3+). The receptors come from a human donor in good health. Some clones in this sample may be carry-over from other donors' samples.

The V gene is TRBV5-1, the J gene TRBJ2-1; TCRdb proposes TRBD1, but this gene call is untestable without DNA. The CDR3 covers 14 residues. CDR1 is SGHRS, CDR2 YFSETQ, per germline. CDR3 in amino acids: CASTLRGTYNEQFF.

This sequence joins TRBV4-3 and TRBJ2-2; there is no DNA to check the TCRdb D call of TRBD2. The CDR3 length is 15 residues. Germline V CDR1 and CDR2: LGHNA, YSLEER. CDR3 in amino acids: CASSQTGPYAGELFF.

This chain uses TRBV24-1 with TRBJ1-2; TCRdb names TRBD1, which stays unverified in the absence of DNA. There are 14 residues in the CDR3. Germline V gene lookup returns CDR1 KGHDR and CDR2 SFDVKD. Here the CDR3 reads CATSDLKGDYGYTF.

V usage is TRBV11-2 and J usage is TRBJ2-1; TCRdb's assignment of TRBD1 cannot be checked, as there is no DNA. CDR1 SGHAT and CDR2 FQNNGV come from the germline V gene. CDR3 length equals 18 residues. The CDR3 sequence: CASSDIFTGTTPHPEQFF.

The V and J genes are TRBV7-6 and TRBJ2-5; TCRdb indicates TRBD1, and absent DNA this call remains unverified. The length of the CDR3 is 15 residues. CDR1 and CDR2 (germline): SGHVS, FNYEAQ. The CDR3 is CASSSDGVPQETKYF. The full variable domain, with the rest looked up from reference TRBV7-6 and TRBJ2-5, is GAGVSQSPRYKVTKRGQDVALRCDPISGHVSLYWYRQALGQGPEFLTYFNYEAQQDKSGLPNDRFSAERPEGSISTLTIQRTEQRDSAMYRCASSSDGVPQETKYFGPGTRLLVL.

This sequence joins TRBV10-3 and TRBJ2-5. Looked up from germline, CDR1 is ENHRY and CDR2 is SYGVKD. The CDR3 runs 15 residues. The CDR3 protein is CAISESIRSQETQYF.

This chain uses TRBV27 with TRBJ1-1; TCRdb returns TRBD1, unconfirmable since there is no DNA. Germline V lookup: CDR1 MNHEY, CDR2 SMNVEV (reference sequence). CDR3 length equals 15 residues. The CDR3 region is CASSLGGAVNTEAFF.

The chain joins TRBV5-1 to TRBJ2-4; TCRdb picks TRBD1, but there is no DNA to check that call. The CDR3 has 14 residues. The V gene's germline CDR1 is SGHRS and CDR2 YFSETQ. The CDR3 here is CASSLVLGENIQYF.

V gene TRBV15 combines with J gene TRBJ1-1; TCRdb's D call of TRBD1 is untestable without DNA. Germline V gives CDR1 LNHNV, CDR2 YYDKDF (reference sequence). CDR3 length equals 18 residues. The CDR3 reads CATTVPRSTRQGEGLAFF.

The chain links TRBV28 to TRBJ2-7; as DNA is missing, the TRBD1 call by TCRdb cannot be tested. CDR1 is MDHEN and CDR2 is SYDVKM in the germline V gene. This CDR3 comprises 15 residues. The CDR3 here is CASRTHLDTSYEQYF.

This chain joins TRBV27 and TRBJ2-7; with no DNA, the TCRdb D assignment of TRBD2 cannot be verified. Germline V gene data show CDR1 as MNHEY and CDR2 as SMNVEV (reference sequence). CDR3 length equals 12 residues. CDR3: CASSAGGGEQYF.

This sequence joins TRBV29-1 and TRBJ1-2; TCRdb reports TRBD1, a call that lacks DNA to check it against. Looked up from germline, CDR1 is SQVTM and CDR2 is ANQGSEA. CDR3 length: 12 residues. The CDR3 reads CSVEGGRDGYTF.

The V call is TRBV5-1, the J call TRBJ2-7; TCRdb designates TRBD2, a call that cannot be tested without DNA. This CDR3 has 15 residues. Germline V lookup: CDR1 SGHRS, CDR2 YFSETQ. The CDR3 region is CASSLGLADSYEQYF.

The genes are TRBV20-1 and TRBJ2-1; with no DNA, the TCRdb D assignment of TRBD1 cannot be verified. The CDR3 totals 16 residues. Germline V CDR1 and CDR2: DFQATT, SNEGSKA (reference sequence). The CDR3 sequence is CSARDIGGASYNEQFF.

The chain couples TRBV28 to TRBJ2-7; TCRdb's D gene call, TRBD1, goes unchecked for lack of DNA. The length of the CDR3 is 14 residues. The germline V gene encodes CDR1 MDHEN and CDR2 SYDVKM. The CDR3 sequence is CASSVHRGGYEQYF.

The V and J genes are TRBV7-3 and TRBJ1-1. The germline CDR1 and CDR2 sequences are SGHTA and FQGTGA. The CDR3 runs 13 residues. Here the CDR3 reads CASSLLPGGEAFF.

V and J are TRBV12-3 or TRBV12-4 and TRBJ2-1. CDR3 length: 14 residues. The CDR3: CASSLDGGYNEQFF.

V usage is TRBV4-2 and J usage is TRBJ2-2. This CDR3 has 15 residues. Looked up from germline, CDR1 is LGHNA and CDR2 is YNFKEQ. This chain's CDR3 is CANSPGVKNTGELFF.

This chain connects TRBV5-1 to TRBJ1-2. Looked up from germline, CDR1 is SGHRS and CDR2 is YFSETQ. There are 13 residues in the CDR3. CDR3 residues: CASSYQNDYGYTF.

The chain uses TRBV11-2 and TRBJ2-1; the D gene TCRdb calls, TRBD1, cannot be checked with no DNA. The CDR3 length is 14 residues. Germline loops: CDR1 SGHAT, CDR2 FQNNGV. The CDR3 sequence: CASSLESGEDEQFF.

This rearrangement joins TRBV15 to TRBJ2-7; the TCRdb call, TRBD1, lacks DNA for checking. The CDR3 covers 14 residues. Germline V gene data show CDR1 as LNHNV and CDR2 as YYDKDF (reference sequence). The CDR3 sequence is CATSRGRGLNEQYF.

The chain carries TRBV5-1 and TRBJ2-1; the TCRdb call, TRBD2, lacks DNA for checking. Germline CDR1 SGHRS, CDR2 YFSETQ. The CDR3 runs 18 residues. CDR3 protein: CASSPQSGRAFSYNEQFF.

The chain carries TRBV20-1 and TRBJ1-1. This CDR3 is 12 amino acids long. The germline V gene has CDR1 DFQATT and CDR2 SNEGSKA (reference sequence). The CDR3 sequence is CSAPSGVTEAFF.